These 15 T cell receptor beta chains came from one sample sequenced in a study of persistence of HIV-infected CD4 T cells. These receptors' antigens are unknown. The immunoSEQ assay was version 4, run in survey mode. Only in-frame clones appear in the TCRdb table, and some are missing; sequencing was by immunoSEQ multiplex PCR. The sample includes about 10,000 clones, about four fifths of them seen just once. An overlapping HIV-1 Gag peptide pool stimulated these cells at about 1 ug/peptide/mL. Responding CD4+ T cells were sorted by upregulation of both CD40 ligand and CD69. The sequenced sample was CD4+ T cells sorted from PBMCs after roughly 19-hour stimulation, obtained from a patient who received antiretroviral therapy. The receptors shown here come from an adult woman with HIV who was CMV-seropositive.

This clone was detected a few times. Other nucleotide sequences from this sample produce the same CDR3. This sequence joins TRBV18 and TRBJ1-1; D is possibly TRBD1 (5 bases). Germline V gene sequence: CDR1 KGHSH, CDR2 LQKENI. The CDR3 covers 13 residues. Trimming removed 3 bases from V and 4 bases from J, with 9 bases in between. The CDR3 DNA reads TGTGCCAGCTCACCGGGGGGGAGCACTGAAGCTTTCTTT. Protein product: CASSPGGSTEAFF. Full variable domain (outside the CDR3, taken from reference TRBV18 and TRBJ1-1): NAGVMQNPRHLVRRRGQEARLRCSPMKGHSHVYWYRQLPEEGLKFMVYLQKENIIDESGMPKERFSAEFPKEGPSILRIQQVVRGDSAAYFCASSPGGSTEAFFGQGTRLTVV.

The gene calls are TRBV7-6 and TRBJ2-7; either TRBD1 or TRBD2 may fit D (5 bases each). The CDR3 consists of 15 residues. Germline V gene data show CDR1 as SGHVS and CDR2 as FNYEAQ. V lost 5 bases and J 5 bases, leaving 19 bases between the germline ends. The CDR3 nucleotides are TGTGCCAGCAGCCCAGGGTTACTAGTCCTCCACGAGCAGTACTTC. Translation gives CASSPGLLVLHEQYF.

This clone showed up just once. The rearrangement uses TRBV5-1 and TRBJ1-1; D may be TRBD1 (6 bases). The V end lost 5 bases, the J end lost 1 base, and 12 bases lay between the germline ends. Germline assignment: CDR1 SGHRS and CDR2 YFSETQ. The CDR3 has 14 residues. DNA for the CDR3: TGCGCCAGCAGGCCGGGGGGGGCGAACACTGAAGCTTTCTTT. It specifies CASRPGGANTEAFF.

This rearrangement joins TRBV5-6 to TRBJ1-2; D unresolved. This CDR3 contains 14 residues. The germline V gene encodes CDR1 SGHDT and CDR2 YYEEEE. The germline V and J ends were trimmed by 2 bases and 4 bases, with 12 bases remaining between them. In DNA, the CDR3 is TGTGCCAGCAGCTTTGGAGGATCGATCTATGGCTACACCTTC. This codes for CASSFGGSIYGYTF.

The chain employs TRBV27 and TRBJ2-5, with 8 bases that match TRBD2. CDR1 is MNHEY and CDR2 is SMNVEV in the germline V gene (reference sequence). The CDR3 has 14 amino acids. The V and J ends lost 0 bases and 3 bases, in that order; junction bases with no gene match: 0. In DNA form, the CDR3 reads TGTGCCAGCAGTTTATCGCGGGGGGAAGAGACCCAGTACTTC. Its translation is CASSLSRGEETQYF.

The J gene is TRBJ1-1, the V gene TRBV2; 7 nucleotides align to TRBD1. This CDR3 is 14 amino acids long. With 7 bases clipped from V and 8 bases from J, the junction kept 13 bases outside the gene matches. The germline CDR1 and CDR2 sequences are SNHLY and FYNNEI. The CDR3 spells CASKGQAGFGEAFF. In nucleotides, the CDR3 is TGTGCCAGCAAAGGACAGGCTGGCTTCGGAGAAGCTTTCTTT.

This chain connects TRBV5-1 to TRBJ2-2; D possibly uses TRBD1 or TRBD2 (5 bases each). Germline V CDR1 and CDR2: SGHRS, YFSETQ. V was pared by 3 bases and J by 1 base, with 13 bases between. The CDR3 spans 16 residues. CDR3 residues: CASSSSGTRNTGELFF. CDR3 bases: TGCGCCAGCAGCTCTTCCGGGACCAGGAACACCGGGGAGCTGTTTTTT. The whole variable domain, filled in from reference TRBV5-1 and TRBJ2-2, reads KAGVTQTPRYLIKTRGQQVTLSCSPISGHRSVSWYQQTPGQGLQFLFEYFSETQRNKGNFPGRFSGRQFSNSRSEMNVSTLELGDSALYLCASSSSGTRNTGELFFGEGSRLTVL.

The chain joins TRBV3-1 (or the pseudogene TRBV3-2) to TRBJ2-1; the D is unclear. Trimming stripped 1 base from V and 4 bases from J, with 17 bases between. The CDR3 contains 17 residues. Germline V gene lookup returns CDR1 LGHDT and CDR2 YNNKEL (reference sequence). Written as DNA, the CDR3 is TGTGCCAGCAGCCAAGGCTGGAGTGTGGGTAATTACAATGAGCAGTTCTTC. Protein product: CASSQGWSVGNYNEQFF.

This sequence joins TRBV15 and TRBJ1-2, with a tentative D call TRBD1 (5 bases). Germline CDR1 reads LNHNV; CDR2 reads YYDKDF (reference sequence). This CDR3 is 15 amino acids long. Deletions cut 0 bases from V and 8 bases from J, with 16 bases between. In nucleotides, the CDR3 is TGTGCCACCAGCAGAGAGATAGGGGCCAGGATGGGCTACACCTTC. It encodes CATSREIGARMGYTF.

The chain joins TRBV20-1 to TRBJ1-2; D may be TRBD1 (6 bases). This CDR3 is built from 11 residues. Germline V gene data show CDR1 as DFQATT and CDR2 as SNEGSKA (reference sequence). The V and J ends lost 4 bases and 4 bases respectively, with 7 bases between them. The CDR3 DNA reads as TGCAGTGCTACAGGGGTCTATGGCTACACCTTC. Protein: CSATGVYGYTF.

Here the CDR3 reads CASSADRGWQPQHF. DNA of the CDR3: TGTGCCAGCAGCGCAGACAGGGGTTGGCAGCCCCAGCATTTT. The rearrangement uses TRBV28 and TRBJ1-5; TRBD1 matches at 8 bases. Per germline, CDR1 MDHEN and CDR2 SYDVKM. The V segment lost 6 bases and the J segment 7 bases; nucleotides outside the gene matches: 8. The length of the CDR3 is 14 residues.

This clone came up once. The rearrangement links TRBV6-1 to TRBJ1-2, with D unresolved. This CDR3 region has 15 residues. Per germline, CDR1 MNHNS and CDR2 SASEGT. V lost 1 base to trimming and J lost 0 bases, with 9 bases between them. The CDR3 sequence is CASSEEHNPNYGYTF. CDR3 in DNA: TGTGCCAGCAGTGAAGAGCACAACCCTAACTATGGCTACACCTTC.

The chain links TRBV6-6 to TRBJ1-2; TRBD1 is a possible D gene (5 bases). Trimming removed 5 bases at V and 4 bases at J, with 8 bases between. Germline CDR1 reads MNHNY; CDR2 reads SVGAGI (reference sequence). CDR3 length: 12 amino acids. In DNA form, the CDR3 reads TGTGCCAGCAGTGAGGGGAGCTATGGCTACACCTTC. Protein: CASSEGSYGYTF.

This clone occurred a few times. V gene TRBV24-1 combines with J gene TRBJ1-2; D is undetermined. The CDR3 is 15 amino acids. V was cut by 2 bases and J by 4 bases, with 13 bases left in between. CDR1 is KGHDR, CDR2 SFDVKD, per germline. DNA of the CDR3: TGTGCCACCAGTGATTCTCTTGCCCCCCGCTATGGCTACACCTTC. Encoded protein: CATSDSLAPRYGYTF.

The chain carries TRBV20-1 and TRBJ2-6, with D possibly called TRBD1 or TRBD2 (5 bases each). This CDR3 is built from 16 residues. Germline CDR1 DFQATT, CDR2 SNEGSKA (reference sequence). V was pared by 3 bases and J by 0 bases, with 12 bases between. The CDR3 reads CSASRPGPSGANVLTF. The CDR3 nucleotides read TGCAGTGCTAGTCGACCGGGGCCCTCTGGGGCCAACGTCCTGACTTTC.